This T cell receptor (beta chain) came from a study of molecular identifiers for immune sequencing clone quantification. The V gene end was trimmed by 4 bases and the J gene end by 0 bases; junction bases not matched to a gene: 6. The CDR3 has 17 amino acids. Per germline, CDR1 MDHEN and CDR2 SYDVKM. This clonotype was detected ten times or more. For bulk TCR libraries, previously described methods and listed TCR primers were used. From the PCR reads, TCRdb called clonotypes with MiXCR, one entry per CDR3 protein. Here the sample spans approximately 680,000 distinct CDR3 sequences, 25% being singletons.

This chain connects TRBV28 to TRBJ2-3, with TRBD2 matching 11 bases. The origin of this receptor is a human donor in good health. Some libraries in this study had Jurkat cell RNA spiked in. Sequencing used naive CD8+ T cells from blood, with Jurkat cell RNA spiked in. As for subset: FACS-sorted CD8+CD4-CCR7+CD45RA+ naive T cells. This chain's CDR3 is CASSSWTSGSSTDTQYF. CDR3 coding DNA: TGTGCCAGCAGTTCCTGGACTAGCGGGTCTAGCACAGATACGCAGTATTTT.